This TCR beta chain appears in the sequencing data of a study of blood T cells in healthy people across ages. Study background: Capturing about one barcoded beta molecule per two T cells was achieved by template switching. Notes on the study in general: Long-lived donors had more naive CD4+ cells and higher diversity than aged donors. TCR beta diversity correlated strongly with naive T cell percentage.

In the case of this clonotype: Its target is not known.

V dropped 4 bases and J dropped 11 bases, with 24 bases sitting between them. The CDR3 is made up of 15 amino acids. From germline, CDR1 is SGHDT and CDR2 YYEEEE. Combining a sample-barcoded 5' primer with a J-beta primer mix, a second PCR ran for about 7 to 12 cycles. MiXCR, run by TCRdb on the 5' RACE reads, gives a single entry per CDR3 protein. The sample shows about a million distinct CDR3 sequences, roughly half of them seen only once. This sequence joins TRBV5-6 and TRBJ2-5; D is ambiguous. The receptor's source is a woman aged 55-75 years in good health. Material for sequencing was blood. The CDR3 DNA sequence: TGTGCCAGCAGCCCCAGACTTCGTTATGACCATGAGCAGTACTTC. Protein: CASSPRLRYDHEQYF.